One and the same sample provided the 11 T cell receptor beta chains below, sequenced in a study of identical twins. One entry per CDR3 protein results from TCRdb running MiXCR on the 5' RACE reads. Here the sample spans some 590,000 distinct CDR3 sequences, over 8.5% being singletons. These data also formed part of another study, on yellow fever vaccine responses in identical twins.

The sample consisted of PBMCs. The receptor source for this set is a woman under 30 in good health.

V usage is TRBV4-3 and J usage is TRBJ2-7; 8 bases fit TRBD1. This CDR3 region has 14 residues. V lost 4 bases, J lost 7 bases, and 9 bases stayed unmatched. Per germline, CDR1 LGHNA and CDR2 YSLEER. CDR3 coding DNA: TGCGCCAGCAGCCTTACTTCAGGGGGCTCTGAGCAGTACTTC. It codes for CASSLTSGGSEQYF.

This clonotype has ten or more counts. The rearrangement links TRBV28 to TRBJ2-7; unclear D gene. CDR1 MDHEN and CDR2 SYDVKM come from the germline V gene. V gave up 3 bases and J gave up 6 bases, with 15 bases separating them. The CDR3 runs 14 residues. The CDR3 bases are TGTGCCAGCAGTTTCCCAAGAGACCTCTCCGAGCAGTACTTC. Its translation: CASSFPRDLSEQYF. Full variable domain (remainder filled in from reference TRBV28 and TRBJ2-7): DVKVTQSSRYLVKRTGEKVFLECVQDMDHENMFWYRQDPGLGLRLIYFSYDVKMKEKGDIPEGYSVSREKKERFSLILESASTNQTSMYLCASSFPRDLSEQYFGPGTRLTVT.

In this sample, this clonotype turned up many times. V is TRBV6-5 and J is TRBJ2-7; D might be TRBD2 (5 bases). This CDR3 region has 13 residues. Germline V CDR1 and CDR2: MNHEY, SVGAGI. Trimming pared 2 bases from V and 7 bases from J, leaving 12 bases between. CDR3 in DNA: TGTGCCAGCAGTTACGAAGGGTCGGGGGAGCAGTACTTC. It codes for CASSYEGSGEQYF.

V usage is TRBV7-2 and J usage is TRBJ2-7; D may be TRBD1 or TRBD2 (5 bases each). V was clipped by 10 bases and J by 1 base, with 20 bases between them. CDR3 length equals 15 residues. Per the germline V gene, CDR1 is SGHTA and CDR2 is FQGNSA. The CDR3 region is CATSPRGYSSYEQYF. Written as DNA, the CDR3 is TGTGCCACCTCTCCTCGGGGCTATTCATCCTACGAGCAGTACTTC.

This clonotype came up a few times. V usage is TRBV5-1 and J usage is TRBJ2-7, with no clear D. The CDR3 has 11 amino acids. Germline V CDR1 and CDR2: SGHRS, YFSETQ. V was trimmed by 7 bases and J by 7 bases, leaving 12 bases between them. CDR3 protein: CASGFMGEQYF. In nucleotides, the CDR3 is TGCGCCAGCGGATTTATGGGGGAGCAGTACTTC. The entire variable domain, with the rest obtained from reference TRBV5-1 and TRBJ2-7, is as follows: KAGVTQTPRYLIKTRGQQVTLSCSPISGHRSVSWYQQTPGQGLQFLFEYFSETQRNKGNFPGRFSGRQFSNSRSEMNVSTLELGDSALYLCASGFMGEQYFGPGTRLTVT.

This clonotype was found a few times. The CDR3 region has the DNA TGTGCCAGCAGTTACTTAGGGTGGACAGAAGATGGCTACACCTTC. It codes for CASSYLGWTEDGYTF. This chain uses TRBV6-5 with TRBJ1-2, with D tentatively TRBD1 (6 bases). The CDR3 covers 15 residues. Germline V lookup: CDR1 MNHEY, CDR2 SVGAGI. V lost 1 base and J 6 bases, leaving 15 bases between the germline ends.

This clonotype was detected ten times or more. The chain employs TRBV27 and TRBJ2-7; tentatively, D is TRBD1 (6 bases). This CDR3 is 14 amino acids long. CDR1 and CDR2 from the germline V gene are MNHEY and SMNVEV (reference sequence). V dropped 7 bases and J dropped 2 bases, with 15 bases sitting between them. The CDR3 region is CASNPADRPYEQYF. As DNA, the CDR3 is TGTGCCAGCAACCCTGCAGACAGGCCCTACGAGCAGTACTTC.

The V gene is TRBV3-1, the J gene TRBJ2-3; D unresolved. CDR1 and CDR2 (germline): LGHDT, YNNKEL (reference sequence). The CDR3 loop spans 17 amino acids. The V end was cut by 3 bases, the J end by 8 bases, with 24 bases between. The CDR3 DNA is TGTGCCAGCAGCCATCTAACCAAGCAGATCGAATGGTCTACGCAGTATTTT. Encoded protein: CASSHLTKQIEWSTQYF.

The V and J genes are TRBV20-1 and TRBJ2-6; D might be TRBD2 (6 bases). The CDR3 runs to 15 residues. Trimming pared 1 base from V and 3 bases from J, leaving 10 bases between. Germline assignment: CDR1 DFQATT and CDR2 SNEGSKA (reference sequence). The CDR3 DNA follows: TGCAGTGCTAGAGGGGGACTCGGTGGGGCCAACGTCCTGACTTTC. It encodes CSARGGLGGANVLTF.

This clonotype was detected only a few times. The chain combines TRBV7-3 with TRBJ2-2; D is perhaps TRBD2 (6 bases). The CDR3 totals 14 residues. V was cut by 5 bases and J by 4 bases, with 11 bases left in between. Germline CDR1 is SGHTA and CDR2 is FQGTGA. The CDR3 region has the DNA TGTGCCAGCAGCCGCCAGGAGGGCACCGGGGAGCTGTTTTTT. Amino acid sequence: CASSRQEGTGELFF.

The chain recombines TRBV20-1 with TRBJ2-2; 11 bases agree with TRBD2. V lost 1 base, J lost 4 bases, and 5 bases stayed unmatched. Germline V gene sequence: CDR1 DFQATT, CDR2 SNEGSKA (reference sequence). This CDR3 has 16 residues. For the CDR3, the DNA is TGCAGTGCTAGAGCCGGGACTAGCGGAGGCACCGGGGAGCTGTTTTTT. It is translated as CSARAGTSGGTGELFF.